Following are 30 T cell receptor beta chains from one sample sequenced in a study of T cell changes during pregnancy in multiple sclerosis. Clones were read by immunoSEQ multiplex PCR, and TCRdb kept only the in-frame ones, dropping some. The profile covers 70,000 to 75,000 clones, with 85% to 95% appearing a single time and approximately 2.4% taken by the ten largest. The specimen comprised peripheral blood, sampled before pregnancy. The receptors originated from a female donor with multiple sclerosis, enrolled in a pregnancy study.

The chain employs TRBV11-2 and TRBJ2-7; the match to TRBD1 covers 7 bases. CDR1 SGHAT and CDR2 FQNNGV come from the germline V gene. CDR3 length: 15 residues. Trimming at V came to 3 bases and at J to 5 bases, leaving 10 bases not matched to a gene. The CDR3 sequence: CASSLKGQQRHEQYF. CDR3 DNA sequence: TGTGCCAGCAGCTTGAAGGGACAGCAGAGACACGAGCAGTACTTC.

This clone was recorded once. This chain connects TRBV10-3 to TRBJ2-2; TRBD1 is a possible D gene (5 bases). There are 14 residues in the CDR3. The ends were cut back, 8 bases at V and 5 bases at J, with 15 bases in the middle. Germline loops: CDR1 ENHRY, CDR2 SYGVKD. This CDR3 reads CAIGSQGGTGELFF. The CDR3 DNA follows: TGTGCCATCGGTTCGCAGGGCGGAACCGGGGAGCTGTTTTTT.

The chain uses TRBV28 and TRBJ1-5, with 8 bases that match TRBD1. The V segment lost 6 bases and the J segment 1 base; nucleotides outside the gene matches: 8. This CDR3 is built from 16 residues. Germline values: CDR1 MDHEN, CDR2 SYDVKM. CDR3 residues: CASSSTGGISNQPQHF. CDR3 in DNA: TGTGCCAGCAGCAGCACAGGGGGAATAAGCAATCAGCCCCAGCATTTT.

This clone has just one count. This chain links TRBV11-2 with TRBJ2-7; TRBD2 matches at 8 bases. Trimming removed 1 base from V and 0 bases from J; junction bases left unmatched: 2. Germline V lookup: CDR1 SGHAT, CDR2 FQNNGV. CDR3 length: 15 amino acids. As DNA, the CDR3 is TGTGCCAGCAGCTTAGGCGGGAGGCCCTCCTACGAGCAGTACTTC. This gives the protein CASSLGGRPSYEQYF. Supplemented by reference TRBV11-2 and TRBJ2-7, the full variable domain reads EAGVAQSPRYKIIEKRQSVAFWCNPISGHATLYWYQQILGQGPKLLIQFQNNGVVDDSQLPKDRFSAERLKGVDSTLKIQPAKLEDSAVYLCASSLGGRPSYEQYFGPGTRLTVT.

V is TRBV5-1 and J is TRBJ2-7; D uncertain. Germline lookup yields CDR1 SGHRS and CDR2 YFSETQ. The length of the CDR3 is 14 residues. V shed 4 bases and J shed 2 bases, with 13 bases lying between them. In nucleotides, the CDR3 is TGCGCCAGCAGCCTCTTGAGTAAGACCTACGAGCAGTACTTC. Protein: CASSLLSKTYEQYF.

The chain recombines TRBV7-2 with TRBJ1-4; possible D gene TRBD1, 6 bases. This CDR3 comprises 13 residues. The V and J ends lost 5 bases and 6 bases respectively, with 10 bases between them. Germline loops: CDR1 SGHTA, CDR2 FQGNSA. The CDR3, as DNA: TGTGCCAGCAGCAATCGACAGGATGAAAAACTGTTTTTT. Its translation is CASSNRQDEKLFF.

The rearrangement joins TRBV2 to TRBJ1-3; the D is unclear. The ends were cut back, 6 bases at V and 0 bases at J, with 12 bases in the middle. This CDR3 has 15 amino acids. Germline V lookup: CDR1 SNHLY, CDR2 FYNNEI. CDR3 in amino acids: CASSLQEHSGNTIYF. The CDR3 coding sequence is TGTGCCAGCAGCTTGCAGGAACACTCTGGAAACACCATATATTTT. Full variable domain (outside the CDR3, taken from reference TRBV2 and TRBJ1-3): EPEVTQTPSHQVTQMGQEVILRCVPISNHLYFYWYRQILGQKVEFLVSFYNNEISEKSEIFDDQFSVERPDGSNFTLKIRSTKLEDSAMYFCASSLQEHSGNTIYFGEGSWLTVV.

V and J are TRBV4-3 and TRBJ2-1, with a possible D match to TRBD1 (7 bases). Between the trimmed V and J ends, which lost 3 bases and 8 bases, there was a span of 20 bases. CDR1 and CDR2 from the germline V gene are LGHNA and YSLEER. This CDR3 is built from 16 residues. The CDR3 reads CASSQQSGGIADEQFF. The CDR3 DNA sequence: TGCGCCAGCAGCCAGCAGTCAGGGGGTATAGCGGATGAGCAGTTCTTC.

The chain has TRBV9 and TRBJ2-1, with TRBD1 matching over 7 bases. CDR3 size: 17 residues. Germline V gives CDR1 SGDLS, CDR2 YYNGEE. The ends lost 3 bases at V and 6 bases at J; junction bases unmatched: 15. CDR3 coding DNA: TGTGCCAGCAGCGGATTCCTGAGGGGGCCAACGTTCAATGAGCAGTTCTTC. Amino acid sequence: CASSGFLRGPTFNEQFF. The full variable domain, in which reference TRBV9 and TRBJ2-1 provide the parts outside the CDR3, is DSGVTQTPKHLITATGQRVTLRCSPRSGDLSVYWYQQSLDQGLQFLIQYYNGEERAKGNILERFSAQQFPDLHSELNLSSLELGDSALYFCASSGFLRGPTFNEQFFGPGTRLTVL.

The chain links TRBV9 to TRBJ2-7; D remains ambiguous. The CDR3 is 15 amino acids. The V end was cut by 0 bases, the J end by 5 bases, with 15 bases between. Germline lookup yields CDR1 SGDLS and CDR2 YYNGEE. CDR3 amino acids: CASSVGSSFINEQYF. The CDR3 DNA follows: TGTGCCAGCAGCGTAGGGAGTAGCTTTATCAACGAGCAGTACTTC. Looking up the rest from reference TRBV9 and TRBJ2-7 gives the full variable domain: DSGVTQTPKHLITATGQRVTLRCSPRSGDLSVYWYQQSLDQGLQFLIQYYNGEERAKGNILERFSAQQFPDLHSELNLSSLELGDSALYFCASSVGSSFINEQYFGPGTRLTVT.

This rearrangement joins TRBV4-3 to TRBJ2-2; 7 positions agree with TRBD2. The V gene end was trimmed by 0 bases and the J gene end by 6 bases; junction bases not matched to a gene: 10. CDR1 is LGHNA and CDR2 is YSLEER in the germline V gene. This CDR3 has 17 residues. The CDR3 spells CASSQDGAGVVPGELFF. CDR3 coding DNA: TGCGCCAGCAGCCAAGATGGTGCGGGGGTTGTACCCGGGGAGCTGTTTTTT.

V usage is TRBV5-5 and J usage is TRBJ1-3, with a weak D call TRBD1 (5 bases). The CDR3 extends over 16 amino acids. Between the trimmed V and J ends, which lost 6 bases and 0 bases, there was a span of 16 bases. The germline V gene encodes CDR1 SGHKS and CDR2 YYEKEE (reference sequence). CDR3: CASNLGQASSGNTIYF. The CDR3 DNA reads TGTGCCAGCAATTTGGGGCAGGCGAGCTCTGGAAACACCATATATTTT.

This clone was recorded only once. The rearrangement uses TRBV28 and TRBJ2-7; TRBD1 is a possible D gene (5 bases). V was pared by 3 bases and J by 5 bases, with 11 bases between. Germline loops: CDR1 MDHEN, CDR2 SYDVKM. The CDR3 has 13 residues. CDR3 sequence: CASSFKGQDEQYF. The CDR3 DNA reads as TGTGCCAGCAGTTTTAAGGGGCAGGACGAGCAGTACTTC.

V and J are TRBV11-2 and TRBJ1-4; TRBD1 aligns across 11 bases. V lost 6 bases and J lost 7; bases outside the gene matches: 7. CDR3 length: 15 residues. Germline-derived CDR1 and CDR2 are SGHAT and FQNNGV. CDR3 nucleotides: TGTGCCAGCAGAAGGACAGGGGGCGCGGGTGAAAAACTGTTTTTT. This encodes CASRRTGGAGEKLFF.

This chain connects TRBV9 to TRBJ2-7; the match to TRBD1 covers 9 bases. The CDR3 extends over 13 amino acids. Germline values: CDR1 SGDLS, CDR2 YYNGEE. V trimming: 3 bases; J trimming: 12 bases; junction bases outside the gene matches: 10. The CDR3 DNA reads as TGTGCCAGCAGCGCCGGCACCGGGACAGGGCTGTACTTC. Protein product: CASSAGTGTGLYF.

The J gene is TRBJ2-7, the V gene TRBV18; D perhaps matches TRBD1 (6 bases). The CDR3 loop spans 15 amino acids. CDR1 is KGHSH, CDR2 LQKENI, per germline. The V end was cut by 3 bases, the J end by 7 bases, with 19 bases between. The CDR3 spells CASSPTGQIPREQYF. Here the CDR3 DNA reads TGTGCCAGCTCACCCACCGGACAGATCCCTCGAGAGCAGTACTTC. The full variable domain, its missing parts supplied by reference TRBV18 and TRBJ2-7, is NAGVMQNPRHLVRRRGQEARLRCSPMKGHSHVYWYRQLPEEGLKFMVYLQKENIIDESGMPKERFSAEFPKEGPSILRIQQVVRGDSAAYFCASSPTGQIPREQYFGPGTRLTVT.

The rearrangement uses TRBV19 and TRBJ2-3, with D perhaps TRBD1 (5 bases). The V and J ends lost 3 bases and 4 bases respectively, with 8 bases between them. The CDR3 extends over 13 amino acids. Germline-derived CDR1 and CDR2 are LNHDA and SQIVND (reference sequence). The CDR3 nucleotides read TGTGCCAGTAGTATCGTAGGGGCAGATACGCAGTATTTT. It is translated as CASSIVGADTQYF.

This clone was counted once. V usage is TRBV29-1 and J usage is TRBJ1-4, with TRBD1 matching 7 bases. The junction had 5 bases not matched to a gene; V was cut back by 6 bases and J by 7 bases. Per the germline V gene, CDR1 is SQVTM and CDR2 is ANQGSEA. The CDR3 runs to 12 residues. The DNA of the CDR3 is TGCAGCGTAGGGAGACAGGGTGAAAAACTGTTTTTT. Amino acid sequence: CSVGRQGEKLFF.

This clone was found once. The rearrangement uses TRBV7-8 and TRBJ2-3; a possible D gene is TRBD2 (7 bases). Germline lookup yields CDR1 SGHVS and CDR2 FQNEAQ. The CDR3 is 16 residues long. V lost 1 base and J 0 bases, leaving 11 bases between the germline ends. CDR3 DNA: TGTGCCAGCAGCTTAGTACGGGGGGCTAGCACAGATACGCAGTATTTT. The encoded protein is CASSLVRGASTDTQYF.

The chain links TRBV27 to TRBJ1-2; 7 bases match TRBD1. Per the germline V gene, CDR1 is MNHEY and CDR2 is SMNVEV (reference sequence). V shed 6 bases and J 6 bases; nucleotides not matched to a gene: 7. The CDR3 is 13 amino acids. The CDR3 protein is CASRQTGFDGYTF. CDR3 nucleotide sequence: TGTGCCAGCAGACAGACAGGGTTCGATGGCTACACCTTC.

The J gene is TRBJ1-3, the V gene TRBV4-3, with D possibly being TRBD1 (5 bases). This CDR3 spans 18 amino acids. Per germline, CDR1 LGHNA and CDR2 YSLEER. The V and J ends lost 0 bases and 0 bases respectively, with 15 bases between them. The chain's CDR3 is CASSQDIDSWISGNTIYF. The CDR3 region has the DNA TGCGCCAGCAGCCAAGATATAGACAGCTGGATCTCTGGAAACACCATATATTTT.

The chain is built from TRBV23-1 and TRBJ1-1; 9 bases are shared with TRBD1. TRBV23-1 is recorded as an ORF, its role being uncertain. Trimming took 0 bases from V and 5 from J; bases not matched to a gene: 4. The CDR3 is 15 residues long. The CDR3 region has the DNA TGCGCCAGCAGTCAATCCGGGACAGGGCGGACTGAAGCTTTCTTT. As protein: CASSQSGTGRTEAFF.

The gene calls are TRBV7-9 and TRBJ1-1, with D possibly being TRBD1 (5 bases). The CDR3 contains 15 residues. From germline, CDR1 is SEHNR and CDR2 FQNEAQ (reference sequence). V lost 1 base and J 0 bases, leaving 9 bases between the germline ends. The CDR3 loop is CASSLETGLNTEAFF. In DNA, the CDR3 is TGTGCCAGCAGCTTAGAAACAGGATTGAACACTGAAGCTTTCTTT.

In its sample, this clone was seen once. This chain links TRBV7-9 with TRBJ2-1; 7 bases agree with TRBD2. Germline values: CDR1 SEHNR, CDR2 FQNEAQ (reference sequence). Losses at the gene ends were 2 bases for V and 2 bases for J; bases not matched to a gene: 6. CDR3 length: 16 amino acids. The chain's CDR3 is CASSLISGKPYNEQFF. CDR3 bases: TGTGCCAGCAGCTTAATCAGCGGGAAGCCCTACAATGAGCAGTTCTTC. The complete variable domain, with remaining parts taken from reference TRBV7-9 and TRBJ2-1, reads DTGVSQNPRHKITKRGQNVTFRCDPISEHNRLYWYRQTLGQGPEFLTYFQNEAQLEKSRLLSDRFSAERPKGSFSTLEIQRTEQGDSAMYLCASSLISGKPYNEQFFGPGTRLTVL.

The chain uses TRBV4-2 and TRBJ1-4; D is uncertain. Germline CDR1 LGHNA, CDR2 YNFKEQ. This CDR3 has 14 amino acids. V was pared by 1 base and J by 4 bases, with 7 bases between. The CDR3 loop is CASSQVGVNEKLFF. The CDR3 DNA follows: TGTGCCAGCAGCCAAGTTGGAGTTAATGAAAAACTGTTTTTT.

The rearrangement links TRBV9 to TRBJ2-6, with TRBD2 identical over 10 bases. The CDR3 is made up of 18 amino acids. The germline V gene has CDR1 SGDLS and CDR2 YYNGEE. V shed 0 bases and J 1 base; nucleotides not matched to a gene: 4. The CDR3 region is CASSVVGSGRSGANVLTF. In DNA form, the CDR3 reads TGTGCCAGCAGCGTAGTCGGTAGCGGGAGGTCTGGGGCCAACGTCCTGACTTTC.

The chain joins TRBV11-3 to TRBJ1-2, with 8 bases that match TRBD1. The V segment lost 5 bases and the J segment 8 bases; nucleotides outside the gene matches: 13. The germline gives CDR1 SGHNT, CDR2 YENEEA. The CDR3 extends over 15 amino acids. DNA for the CDR3: TGTGCCAGCAGCGCCAGGACAGGGTCGGGTCGAGGCTACACCTTC. This translates into CASSARTGSGRGYTF.

The chain uses TRBV18 and TRBJ2-7; TRBD2 is a possible D gene (5 bases). This CDR3 contains 12 residues. The V gene's germline CDR1 is KGHSH and CDR2 LQKENI. V lost 3 bases, J lost 2 bases, and 5 bases lay in between. The CDR3 sequence is CASSPGTYEQYF. The CDR3 DNA follows: TGTGCCAGCTCACCCGGGACCTACGAGCAGTACTTC. The full variable domain, with the rest looked up from reference TRBV18 and TRBJ2-7, is NAGVMQNPRHLVRRRGQEARLRCSPMKGHSHVYWYRQLPEEGLKFMVYLQKENIIDESGMPKERFSAEFPKEGPSILRIQQVVRGDSAAYFCASSPGTYEQYFGPGTRLTVT.

The chain employs TRBV28 and TRBJ2-3; 10 nucleotides line up with TRBD2. After removal of 2 bases from V and 5 bases from J, the junction contained 4 bases not matched to a gene. This CDR3 contains 15 residues. Per germline, CDR1 MDHEN and CDR2 SYDVKM. The CDR3 bases are TGTGCCAGCAGTTTAGCCTCTAGCGGGAGAGATACGCAGTATTTT. Its protein product is CASSLASSGRDTQYF.

J is TRBJ2-7 and V is TRBV7-2; 9 bases align to TRBD2. The V gene end was trimmed by 5 bases and the J gene end by 12 bases; junction bases not matched to a gene: 14. Germline lookup yields CDR1 SGHTA and CDR2 FQGNSA. The CDR3 is 14 residues long. Here the CDR3 DNA reads TGTGCCAGCAGCCACCCCGTAGTTAGCGGGAGTCTGTACTTC. Encoded protein: CASSHPVVSGSLYF.